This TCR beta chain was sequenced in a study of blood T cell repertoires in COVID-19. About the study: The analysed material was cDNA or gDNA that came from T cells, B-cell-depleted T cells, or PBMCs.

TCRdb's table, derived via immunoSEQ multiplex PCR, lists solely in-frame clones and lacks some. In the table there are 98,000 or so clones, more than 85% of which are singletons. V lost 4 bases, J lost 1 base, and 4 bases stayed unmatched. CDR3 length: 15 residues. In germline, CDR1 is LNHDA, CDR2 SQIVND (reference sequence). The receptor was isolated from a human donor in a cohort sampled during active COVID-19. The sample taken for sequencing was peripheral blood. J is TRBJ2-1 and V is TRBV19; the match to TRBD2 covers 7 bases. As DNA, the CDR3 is TGTGCCAGTAGTAGCGGGAGTCGATCCTACAATGAGCAGTTCTTC. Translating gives CASSSGSRSYNEQFF.